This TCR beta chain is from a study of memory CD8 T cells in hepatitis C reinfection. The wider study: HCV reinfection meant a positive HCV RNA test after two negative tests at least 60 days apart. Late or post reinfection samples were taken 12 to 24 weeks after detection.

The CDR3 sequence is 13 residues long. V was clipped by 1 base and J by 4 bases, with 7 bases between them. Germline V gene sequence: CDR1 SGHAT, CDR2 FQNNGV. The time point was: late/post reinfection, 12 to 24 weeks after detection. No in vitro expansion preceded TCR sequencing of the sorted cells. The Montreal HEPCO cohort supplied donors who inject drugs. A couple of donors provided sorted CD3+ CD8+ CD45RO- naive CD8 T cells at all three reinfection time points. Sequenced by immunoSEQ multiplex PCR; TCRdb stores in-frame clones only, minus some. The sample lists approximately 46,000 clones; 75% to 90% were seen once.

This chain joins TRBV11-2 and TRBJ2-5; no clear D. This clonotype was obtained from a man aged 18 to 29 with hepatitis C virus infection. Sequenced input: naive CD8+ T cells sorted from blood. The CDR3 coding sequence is TGTGCCAGCAGCTTAGTCTACCTAGAGACCCAGTACTTC. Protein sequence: CASSLVYLETQYF.